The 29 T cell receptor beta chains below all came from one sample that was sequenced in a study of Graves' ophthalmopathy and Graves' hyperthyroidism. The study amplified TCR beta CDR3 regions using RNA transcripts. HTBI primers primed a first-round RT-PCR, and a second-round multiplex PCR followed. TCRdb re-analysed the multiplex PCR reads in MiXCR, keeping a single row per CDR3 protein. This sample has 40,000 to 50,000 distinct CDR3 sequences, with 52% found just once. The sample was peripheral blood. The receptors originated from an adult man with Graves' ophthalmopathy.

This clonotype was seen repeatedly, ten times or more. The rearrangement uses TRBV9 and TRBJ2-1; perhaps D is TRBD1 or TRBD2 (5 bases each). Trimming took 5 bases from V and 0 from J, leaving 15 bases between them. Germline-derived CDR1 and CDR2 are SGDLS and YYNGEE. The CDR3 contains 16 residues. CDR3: CASSAPERGSYNEQFF. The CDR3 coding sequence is TGTGCCAGCAGTGCCCCAGAGAGGGGCTCCTACAATGAGCAGTTCTTC.

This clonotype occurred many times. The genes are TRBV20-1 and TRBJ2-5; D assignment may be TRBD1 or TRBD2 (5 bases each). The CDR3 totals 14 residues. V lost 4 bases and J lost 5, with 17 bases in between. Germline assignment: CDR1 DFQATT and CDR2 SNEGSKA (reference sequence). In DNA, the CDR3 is TGCAGTGCTATTGACAGTTCTAGGAGGGAGACCCAGTACTTC. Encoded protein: CSAIDSSRRETQYF.

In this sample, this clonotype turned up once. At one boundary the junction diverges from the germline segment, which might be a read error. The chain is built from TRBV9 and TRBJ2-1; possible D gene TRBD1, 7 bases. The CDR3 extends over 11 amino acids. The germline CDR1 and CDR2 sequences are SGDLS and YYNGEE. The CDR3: CVSRGADEQFF. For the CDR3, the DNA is TGTGTCAGCAGGGGGGCCGATGAGCAGTTCTTC. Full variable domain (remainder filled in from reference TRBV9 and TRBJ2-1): DSGVTQTPKHLITATGQRVTLRCSPRSGDLSVYWYQQSLDQGLQFLIQYYNGEERAKGNILERFSAQQFPDLHSELNLSSLELGDSALYFCVSRGADEQFFGPGTRLTVL.

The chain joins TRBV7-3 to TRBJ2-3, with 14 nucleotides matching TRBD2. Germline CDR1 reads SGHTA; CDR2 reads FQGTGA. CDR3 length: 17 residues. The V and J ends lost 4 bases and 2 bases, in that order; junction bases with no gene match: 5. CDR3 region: CASSSRGLAGATDTQYF. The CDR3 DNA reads TGTGCCAGCAGCTCCCGGGGACTAGCGGGGGCCACAGATACGCAGTATTTT.

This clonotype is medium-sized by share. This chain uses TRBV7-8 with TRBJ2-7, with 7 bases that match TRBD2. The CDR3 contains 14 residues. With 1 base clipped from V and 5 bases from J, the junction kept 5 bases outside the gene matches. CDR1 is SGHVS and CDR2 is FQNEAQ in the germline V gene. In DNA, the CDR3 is TGTGCCAGCAGCTTAGGGACTAGTCTTCACGAGCAGTACGTC. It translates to CASSLGTSLHEQYV.

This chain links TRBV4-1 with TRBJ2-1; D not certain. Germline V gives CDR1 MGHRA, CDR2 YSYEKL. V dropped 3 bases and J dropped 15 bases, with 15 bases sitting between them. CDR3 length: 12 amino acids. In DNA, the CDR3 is TGCGCCAGCAGCCAGATTTACAATGAGTGGTTCTTC. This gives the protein CASSQIYNEWFF.

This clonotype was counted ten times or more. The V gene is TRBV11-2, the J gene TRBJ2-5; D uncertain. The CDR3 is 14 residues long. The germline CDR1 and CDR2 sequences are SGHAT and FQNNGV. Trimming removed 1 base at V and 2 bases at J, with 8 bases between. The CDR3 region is CASSLVREQETQYF. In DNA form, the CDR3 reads TGTGCCAGCAGCTTAGTGCGTGAACAAGAGACCCAGTACTTC.

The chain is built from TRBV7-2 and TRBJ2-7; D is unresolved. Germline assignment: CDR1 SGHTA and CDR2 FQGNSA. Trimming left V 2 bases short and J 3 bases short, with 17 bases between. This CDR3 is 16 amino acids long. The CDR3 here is CASSLKLMNSGYEQYF. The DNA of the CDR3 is TGTGCCAGCAGCTTAAAATTGATGAACTCCGGCTACGAGCAGTACTTC.

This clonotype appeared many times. The CDR3 nucleotides are TGCGCCAGCAGCCAGGCTCTTATAGCGGGGGGGCATCCGGATGAGCAGTTCTTC. Its translation is CASSQALIAGGHPDEQFF. The V call is TRBV4-1, the J call TRBJ2-1, with 11 bases fitting TRBD2. Germline V gene data show CDR1 as MGHRA and CDR2 as YSYEKL. The CDR3 loop spans 18 amino acids. Trimming cost V 3 bases and J 8 bases; bases outside gene matches: 15.

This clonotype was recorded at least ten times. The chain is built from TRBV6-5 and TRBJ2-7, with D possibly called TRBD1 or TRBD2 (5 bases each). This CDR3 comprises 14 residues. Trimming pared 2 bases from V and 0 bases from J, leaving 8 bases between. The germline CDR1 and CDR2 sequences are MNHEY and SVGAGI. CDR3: CASSYGDGSYEQYF. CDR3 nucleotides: TGTGCCAGCAGTTACGGGGACGGCTCCTACGAGCAGTACTTC.

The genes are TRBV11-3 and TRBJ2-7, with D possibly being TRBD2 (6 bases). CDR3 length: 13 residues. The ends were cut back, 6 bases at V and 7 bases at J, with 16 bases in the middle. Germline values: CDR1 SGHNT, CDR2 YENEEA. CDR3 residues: CASSLSGSGEQYF. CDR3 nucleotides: TGTGCCAGCAGTTTGTCCGGGAGTGGAGAGCAGTACTTC.

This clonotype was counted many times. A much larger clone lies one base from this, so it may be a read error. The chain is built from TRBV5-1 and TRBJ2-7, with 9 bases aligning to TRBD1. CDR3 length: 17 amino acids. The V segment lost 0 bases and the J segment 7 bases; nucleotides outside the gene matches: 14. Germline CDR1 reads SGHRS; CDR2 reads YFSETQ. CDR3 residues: CASSLGWTGARAGEQYF. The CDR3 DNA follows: TGCGCCAGCAGCTTGGGGTGGACAGGGGCGAGGGCTGGAGAGCAGTACTTC.

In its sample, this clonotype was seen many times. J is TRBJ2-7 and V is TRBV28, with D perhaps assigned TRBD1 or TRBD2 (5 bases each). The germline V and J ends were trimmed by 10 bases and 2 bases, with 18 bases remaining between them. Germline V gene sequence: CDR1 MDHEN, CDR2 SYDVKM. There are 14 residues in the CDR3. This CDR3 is CATRAPGTPYEQYF. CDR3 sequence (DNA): TGTGCCACCAGAGCGCCGGGGACCCCCTACGAGCAGTACTTC.

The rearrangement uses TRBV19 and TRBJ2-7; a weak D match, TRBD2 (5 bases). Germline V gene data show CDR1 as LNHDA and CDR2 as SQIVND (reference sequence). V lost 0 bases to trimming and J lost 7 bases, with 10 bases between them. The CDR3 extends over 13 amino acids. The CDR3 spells CASSIDRGGEQYF. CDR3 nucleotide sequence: TGTGCCAGTAGTATAGATCGTGGCGGGGAGCAGTACTTC.

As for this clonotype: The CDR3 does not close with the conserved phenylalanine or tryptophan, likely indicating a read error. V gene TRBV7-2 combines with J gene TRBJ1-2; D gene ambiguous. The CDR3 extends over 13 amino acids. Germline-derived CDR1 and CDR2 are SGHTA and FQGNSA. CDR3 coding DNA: TGTGCCAGCGGCTTCGGTGAAGTCTACGGCTACACCCTC. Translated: CASGFGEVYGYTL.

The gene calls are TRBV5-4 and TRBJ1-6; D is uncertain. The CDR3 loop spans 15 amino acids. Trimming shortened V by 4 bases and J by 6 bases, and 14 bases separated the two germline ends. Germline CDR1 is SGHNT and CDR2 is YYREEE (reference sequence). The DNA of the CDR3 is TGTGCCAGCAGCCGGACGGAGGGAGGTAATTCACCCCTCCACTTT. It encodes CASSRTEGGNSPLHF.

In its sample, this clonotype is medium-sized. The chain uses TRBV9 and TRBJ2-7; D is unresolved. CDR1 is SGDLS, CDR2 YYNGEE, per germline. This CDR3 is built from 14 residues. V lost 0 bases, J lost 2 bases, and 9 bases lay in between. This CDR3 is CASSVAGQTYEQYF. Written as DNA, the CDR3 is TGTGCCAGCAGCGTAGCGGGTCAAACCTACGAGCAGTACTTC.

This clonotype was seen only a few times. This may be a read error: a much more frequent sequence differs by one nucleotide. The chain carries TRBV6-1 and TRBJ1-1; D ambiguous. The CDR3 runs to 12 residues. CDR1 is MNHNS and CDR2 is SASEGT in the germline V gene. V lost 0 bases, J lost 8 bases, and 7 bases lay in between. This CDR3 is CASSEAGREAFF. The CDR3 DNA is TGTGCCAGCAGTGAAGCCGGCAGAGAAGCTTTCTTT.

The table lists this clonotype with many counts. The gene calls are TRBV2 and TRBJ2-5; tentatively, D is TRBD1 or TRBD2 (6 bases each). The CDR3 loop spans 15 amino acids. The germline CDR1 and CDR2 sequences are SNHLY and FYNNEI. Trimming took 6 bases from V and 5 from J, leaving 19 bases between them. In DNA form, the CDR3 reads TGTGCCAGCAGCCGGGGGTCAGGGGCGTCGGAGACCCAGTACTTC. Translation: CASSRGSGASETQYF.

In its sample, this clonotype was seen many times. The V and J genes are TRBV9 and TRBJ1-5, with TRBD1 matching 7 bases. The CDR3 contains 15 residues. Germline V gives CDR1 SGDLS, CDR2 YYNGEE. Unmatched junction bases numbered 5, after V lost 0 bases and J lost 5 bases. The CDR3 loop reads CASSVEDRIDQPQHF. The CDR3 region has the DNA TGTGCCAGCAGCGTAGAGGACAGGATAGATCAGCCCCAGCATTTT.

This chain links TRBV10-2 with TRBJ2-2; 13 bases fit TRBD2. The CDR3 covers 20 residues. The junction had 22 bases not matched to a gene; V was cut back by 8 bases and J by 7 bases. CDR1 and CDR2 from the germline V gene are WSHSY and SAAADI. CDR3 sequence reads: CASSGPLLAGGPNVVGELFF. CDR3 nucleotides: TGCGCCAGCTCCGGCCCCCTACTAGCGGGGGGGCCAAATGTAGTCGGGGAGCTGTTTTTT.

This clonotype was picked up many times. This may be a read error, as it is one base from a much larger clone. For the CDR3, the DNA is TGTGCCAGCAGCTTGCGCAGGACCTACGGGCAGTACTTC. Translated: CASSLRRTYGQYF. The chain joins TRBV5-6 to TRBJ2-7; the D is unclear. This CDR3 is built from 13 residues. The germline gives CDR1 SGHDT, CDR2 YYEEEE.

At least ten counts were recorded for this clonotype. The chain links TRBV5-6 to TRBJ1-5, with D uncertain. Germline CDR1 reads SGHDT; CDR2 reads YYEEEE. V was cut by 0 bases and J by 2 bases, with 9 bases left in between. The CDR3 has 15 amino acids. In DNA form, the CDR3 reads TGTGCCAGCAGCTTGGGTACAGTTGGCAATCAGCCCCAGCATTTT. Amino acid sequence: CASSLGTVGNQPQHF.

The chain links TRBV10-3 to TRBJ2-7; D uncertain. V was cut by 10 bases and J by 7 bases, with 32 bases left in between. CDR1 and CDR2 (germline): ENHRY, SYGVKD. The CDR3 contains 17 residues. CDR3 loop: CASSLGLAVGNTGEQYF. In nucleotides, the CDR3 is TGTGCCAGCAGCTTGGGATTGGCGGTGGGGAACACCGGGGAGCAGTACTTC.

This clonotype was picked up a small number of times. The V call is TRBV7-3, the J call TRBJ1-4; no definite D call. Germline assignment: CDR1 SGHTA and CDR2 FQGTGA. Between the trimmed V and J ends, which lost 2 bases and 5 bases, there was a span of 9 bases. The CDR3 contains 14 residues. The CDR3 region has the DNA TGTGCCAGCAGCTTACACCAAGGGAATGAAAAACTGTTTTTT. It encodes CASSLHQGNEKLFF.

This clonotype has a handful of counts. The CDR3 here is CATIVKTGNNQPQHF. In DNA, the CDR3 is TGTGCCACCATCGTGAAGACAGGGAACAATCAGCCCCAGCATTTT. The chain joins TRBV24-1 to TRBJ1-5; TRBD1 agrees at 7 bases. V lost 8 bases, J lost 3 bases, and 9 bases stayed unmatched. The CDR3 runs 15 residues. CDR1 is KGHDR and CDR2 is SFDVKD in the germline V gene.

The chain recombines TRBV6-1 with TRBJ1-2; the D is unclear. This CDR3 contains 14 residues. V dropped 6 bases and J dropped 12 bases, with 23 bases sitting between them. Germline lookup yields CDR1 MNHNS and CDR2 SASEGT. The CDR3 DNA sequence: TGTGCCAGCAGGGACGGATCGTTAGCTTCTGGAAACACCTTC. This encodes CASRDGSLASGNTF.

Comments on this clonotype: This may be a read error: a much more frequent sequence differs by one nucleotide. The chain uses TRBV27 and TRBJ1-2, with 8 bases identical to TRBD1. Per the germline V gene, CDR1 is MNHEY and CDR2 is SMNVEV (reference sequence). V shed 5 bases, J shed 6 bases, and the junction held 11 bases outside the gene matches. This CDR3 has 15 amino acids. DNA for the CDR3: TGTGCCAGCAGTATAGGCAGGGGGCGTAAGGATGGCTACACCTTC. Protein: CASSIGRGRKDGYTF.

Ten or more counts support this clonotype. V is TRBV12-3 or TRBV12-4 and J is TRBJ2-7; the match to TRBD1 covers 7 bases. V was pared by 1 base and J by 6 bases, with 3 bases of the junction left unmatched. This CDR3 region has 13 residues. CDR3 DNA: TGTGCCAGCAGTTTAGGGACAGGCACCGAGCAGTACGTC. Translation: CASSLGTGTEQYV.